Listed below are T cell receptor beta chains from one sample, sequenced in a study of PD-1 blockade in classical Hodgkin lymphoma. Generated by immunoSEQ multiplex PCR, the TCRdb table keeps only in-frame clones and is missing some. The sample lists under 15,000 clones, 70% to 85% occurring once. The material sequenced was CD4+ T cells from blood, taken before the fourth cycle of nivolumab. Receptors originate from a human donor with classical Hodgkin lymphoma. Each CDR3 is given with its conserved first and last residue. The D gene is left open where the match is weak. Clone sizes are given selectively: once, few, many, or a class where the clone is expanded.

TRBJ2-1 | NA | TRBV4-1 | NA | CASSQVDMGFSYNEQFF | TGCGCCAGCAGCCAGGTAGACATGGGGTTCTCCTACAATGAGCAGTTCTTC
TRBJ2-1 | TRBD1 | TRBV7-9 | NA | CASSLGDRIKTGEQFF | TGTGCCAGCAGCTTGGGGGACAGGATCAAGACGGGTGAGCAGTTCTTC
TRBJ1-1 | NA | TRBV7-3 | NA | CASSLNGNTEAFF | TGTGCCAGCAGCTTAAACGGGAACACTGAAGCTTTCTTT
TRBJ2-1 | NA | TRBV11-3 | NA | CASSLDGGSSYNEQFF | TGTGCCAGCAGCTTAGATGGCGGGTCCTCCTACAATGAGCAGTTCTTC
TRBJ1-2 | NA | TRBV10-3 | NA | CAISEPWDFQRF | TGTGCCATCAGTGAACCCTGGGACTTCCAGCGCTTC
TRBJ1-5 | NA | TRBV19 | NA | CASSISAGNQPQHF | TGTGCCAGTAGTATAAGTGCAGGCAATCAGCCCCAGCATTTT
TRBJ1-2 | NA | TRBV7-9 | NA | CASSFLNYGYTF | TGTGCCAGCAGCTTCCTGAACTATGGCTACACCTTC
TRBJ2-5 | TRBD1 | TRBV29-1 | once | CSVGQGGETQYF | TGCAGCGTAGGACAGGGGGGCGAGACCCAGTACTTC
TRBJ1-5 | TRBD1 | TRBV7-2 | NA | CASSRTGSNQPQHF | TGTGCCAGCAGCCGGACAGGGAGCAATCAGCCCCAGCATTTT
TRBJ2-7 | NA | TRBV18 | once | CASSPQRPGEGYEQYF | TGTGCCAGCTCACCACAAAGGCCAGGGGAAGGCTACGAGCAGTACTTC
TRBJ1-5 | NA | TRBV2 | few | CASSDVTPEQPQHF | TGTGCCAGCAGTGACGTGACCCCGGAGCAGCCCCAGCATTTT
TRBJ2-6 | NA | TRBV28 | few | CASSLAGPGANVLTF | TGTGCCAGCAGTTTAGCAGGGCCTGGGGCCAACGTCCTGACTTTC
TRBJ2-1 | TRBD2 | TRBV28 | NA | CASSSLWTSGAYNEQFF | TGTGCCAGCAGTTCCCTTTGGACTAGCGGGGCCTACAATGAGCAGTTCTTC
TRBJ1-6 | NA | TRBV7-9 | NA | CASSALGSSYNSPLHF | TGTGCCAGCAGCGCTCTTGGGAGCTCCTATAATTCACCCCTCCACTTT
TRBJ2-7 | NA | TRBV14 | NA | CASSPRAQYEQYF | TGTGCCAGCAGCCCAAGGGCACAGTACGAGCAGTACTTC
TRBJ1-2 | NA | TRBV19 | NA | CASSMTDRYGYTF | TGTGCCAGTAGTATGACGGACCGCTATGGCTACACCTTC
TRBJ1-1 | NA | TRBV4-1 | NA | CASSQGLLNTEAFF | TGCGCCAGCAGCCAAGGACTTCTAAACACTGAAGCTTTCTTT
TRBJ1-1 | NA | TRBV10-3 | NA | CAISESIRSEAFF | TGTGCCATCAGTGAGTCGATCCGCTCTGAAGCTTTCTTT
TRBJ2-2 | NA | TRBV5-1 | NA | CASSYRLGREGELFF | TGCGCCAGCAGCTACCGACTAGGTCGGGAGGGGGAGCTGTTTTTT
TRBJ2-2 | NA | TRBV5-1 | NA | CASSLGVRADWVFF | TGCGCCAGCAGCTTGGGGGTGAGGGCCGACTGGGTGTTTTTT
TRBJ2-1 | TRBD2 | TRBV29-1 | NA | CSAKGVHGSGIGEQFF | TGCAGCGCCAAGGGAGTCCACGGGAGCGGGATCGGGGAGCAGTTCTTC
TRBJ1-1 | NA | TRBV7-3 | NA | CASSLYGAGMNTEAFF | TGTGCCAGCAGCTTATACGGGGCCGGCATGAACACTGAAGCTTTCTTT
TRBJ1-1 | TRBD1 | TRBV7-2 | NA | CASSIQGRDTEAFF | TGTGCCAGCAGCATACAGGGGCGGGATACTGAAGCTTTCTTT
TRBJ2-1 | NA | TRBV5-1 | NA | CASSLETGYNEQFF | TGCGCCAGCAGCTTGGAGACAGGCTACAATGAGCAGTTCTTC
TRBJ1-2 | NA | TRBV30 | few | CAWSPKGGGYTF | TGTGCCTGGAGCCCCAAGGGGGGCGGCTACACCTTC
TRBJ1-6 | NA | TRBV10-3 | few | CAISPGVNSPLHF | TGTGCCATCAGTCCCGGAGTTAATTCACCCCTCCACTTT
TRBJ1-1 | NA | TRBV4-3 | NA | CASSQVSMVNTEAFF | TGCGCCAGCAGCCAAGTCTCCATGGTGAACACTGAAGCTTTCTTT
TRBJ1-1 | TRBD1 | TRBV6-5 | NA | CASSSGTGNFF | TGTGCCAGCAGCTCCGGGACAGGGAATTTCTTT
TRBJ2-3 | NA | TRBV4-1 | NA | CASSHPEGDTQYF | TGCGCCAGCAGCCACCCAGAGGGGGATACGCAGTATTTT
TRBJ1-1 | NA | TRBV15 | once | CATSIGYTEAFF | TGTGCCACCAGCATCGGTTACACTGAAGCTTTCTTT
TRBJ1-1 | NA | TRBV4-2 | NA | CASSQDTGTLEAFF | TGTGCCAGCAGCCAAGATACAGGGACCCTTGAAGCTTTCTTT
TRBJ2-7 | TRBD1 | TRBV5-1 | NA | CASSIGTGNSYEQYF | TGCGCCAGCAGCATAGGGACAGGGAACTCCTACGAGCAGTACTTC
TRBJ1-2 | NA | TRBV7-8 | NA | CASSLELSLYGYTF | TGTGCCAGCAGCTTAGAACTCAGCCTCTATGGCTACACCTTC
TRBJ1-5 | NA | TRBV5-8 | NA | CASSLKGRHQPQHF | TGTGCCAGCAGCTTGAAGGGTCGCCATCAGCCCCAGCATTTT
TRBJ2-5 | NA | TRBV28 | NA | CASSRPSLETQYF | TGTGCCAGCAGTCGCCCGTCTCTCGAGACCCAGTACTTC
TRBJ1-1 | NA | TRBV7-9 | NA | CASSRDGTEAFF | TGTGCCAGCAGCCGGGACGGAACTGAAGCTTTCTTT
TRBJ2-7 | TRBD2 | TRBV14 | NA | CASSFGTSGTIYEQYF | TGTGCCAGCAGCTTTGGGACTAGCGGGACTATCTACGAGCAGTACTTC
TRBJ2-7 | NA | TRBV28 | NA | CASSRREPSSYEQYF | TGTGCCAGCAGTCGCAGGGAACCTTCCTCCTACGAGCAGTACTTC
TRBJ2-6 | NA | TRBV2 | NA | CASMETGANVLTF | TGTGCCAGCATGGAGACTGGGGCCAACGTCCTGACTTTC
TRBJ2-1 | TRBD1 | TRBV9 | NA | CASSDGTGSSYNEQFF | TGTGCCAGCAGTGATGGGACAGGCAGCTCCTACAATGAGCAGTTCTTC
TRBJ2-7 | NA | TRBV4-1 | NA | CASSQVLMGGSYEQYF | TGCGCCAGCAGCCAAGTTTTAATGGGAGGTAGCTACGAGCAGTACTTC
TRBJ1-6 | NA | TRBV11-3 | NA | CASSLDANSPLHF | TGTGCCAGCAGCTTAGATGCGAATTCACCCCTCCACTTT
TRBJ1-2 | NA | TRBV5-1 | NA | CASSLDIGRGYGYTF | TGCGCCAGCAGCTTAGACATCGGACGGGGATATGGCTACACCTTC
TRBJ2-7 | NA | TRBV18 | NA | CASSRTESYEQYF | TGTGCCAGCTCACGGACTGAATCCTACGAGCAGTACTTC
TRBJ2-2 | TRBD2 | TRBV19 | NA | CASKKREITGELFF | TGTGCCAGTAAGAAGCGGGAGATCACCGGGGAGCTGTTTTTT
TRBJ1-5 | NA | TRBV15 | few | CATSRGSSGGNQPQHF | TGTGCCACCAGCAGAGGGAGTTCGGGTGGCAATCAGCCCCAGCATTTT
TRBJ1-5 | NA | TRBV28 | few | CASSFPRGDNQPQHF | TGTGCCAGCAGTTTCCCCAGGGGAGACAATCAGCCCCAGCATTTT
TRBJ1-6 | NA | TRBV7-8 | NA | CASSLVGGYNSPLHF | TGTGCCAGCAGCTTAGTGGGGGGCTATAATTCACCCCTCCACTTT